This T cell receptor (beta chain) was obtained from a study of monozygotic twins with inflammatory bowel disease. Every TCR library drew on around 3,600 ng of total RNA. From its re-call of the 5' RACE reads, TCRdb lists each CDR3 protein once, without DNA. In all, the sample yields some 190,000 distinct CDR3 sequences. Blood was collected, around 2.7 ml per donor. It was from whole blood, with no T cell sorting, that total RNA was isolated. Sequenced sample: blood. The origin of this receptor is a human donor with ulcerative colitis or Crohn's disease, or a healthy co-twin of an affected twin (not recorded which).

This CDR3 is CASSFGVENEQYF. The chain carries TRBV6-5 and TRBJ2-7. CDR3 length: 13 amino acids. Germline assignment: CDR1 MNHEY and CDR2 SVGAGI.